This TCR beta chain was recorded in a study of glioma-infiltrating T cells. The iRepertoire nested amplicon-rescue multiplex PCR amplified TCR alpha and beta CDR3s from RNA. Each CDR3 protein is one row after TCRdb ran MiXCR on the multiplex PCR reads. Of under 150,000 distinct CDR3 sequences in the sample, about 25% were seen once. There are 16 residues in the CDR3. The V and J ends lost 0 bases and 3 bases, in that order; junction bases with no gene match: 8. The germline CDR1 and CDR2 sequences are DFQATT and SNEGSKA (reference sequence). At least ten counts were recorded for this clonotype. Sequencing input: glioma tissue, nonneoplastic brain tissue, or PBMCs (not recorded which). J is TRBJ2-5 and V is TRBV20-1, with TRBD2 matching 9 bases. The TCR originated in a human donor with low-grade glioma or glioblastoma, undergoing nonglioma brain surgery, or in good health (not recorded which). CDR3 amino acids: CSARDPAGGPKETQYF. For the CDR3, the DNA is TGCAGTGCTAGAGACCCAGCGGGGGGACCTAAAGAGACCCAGTACTTC.